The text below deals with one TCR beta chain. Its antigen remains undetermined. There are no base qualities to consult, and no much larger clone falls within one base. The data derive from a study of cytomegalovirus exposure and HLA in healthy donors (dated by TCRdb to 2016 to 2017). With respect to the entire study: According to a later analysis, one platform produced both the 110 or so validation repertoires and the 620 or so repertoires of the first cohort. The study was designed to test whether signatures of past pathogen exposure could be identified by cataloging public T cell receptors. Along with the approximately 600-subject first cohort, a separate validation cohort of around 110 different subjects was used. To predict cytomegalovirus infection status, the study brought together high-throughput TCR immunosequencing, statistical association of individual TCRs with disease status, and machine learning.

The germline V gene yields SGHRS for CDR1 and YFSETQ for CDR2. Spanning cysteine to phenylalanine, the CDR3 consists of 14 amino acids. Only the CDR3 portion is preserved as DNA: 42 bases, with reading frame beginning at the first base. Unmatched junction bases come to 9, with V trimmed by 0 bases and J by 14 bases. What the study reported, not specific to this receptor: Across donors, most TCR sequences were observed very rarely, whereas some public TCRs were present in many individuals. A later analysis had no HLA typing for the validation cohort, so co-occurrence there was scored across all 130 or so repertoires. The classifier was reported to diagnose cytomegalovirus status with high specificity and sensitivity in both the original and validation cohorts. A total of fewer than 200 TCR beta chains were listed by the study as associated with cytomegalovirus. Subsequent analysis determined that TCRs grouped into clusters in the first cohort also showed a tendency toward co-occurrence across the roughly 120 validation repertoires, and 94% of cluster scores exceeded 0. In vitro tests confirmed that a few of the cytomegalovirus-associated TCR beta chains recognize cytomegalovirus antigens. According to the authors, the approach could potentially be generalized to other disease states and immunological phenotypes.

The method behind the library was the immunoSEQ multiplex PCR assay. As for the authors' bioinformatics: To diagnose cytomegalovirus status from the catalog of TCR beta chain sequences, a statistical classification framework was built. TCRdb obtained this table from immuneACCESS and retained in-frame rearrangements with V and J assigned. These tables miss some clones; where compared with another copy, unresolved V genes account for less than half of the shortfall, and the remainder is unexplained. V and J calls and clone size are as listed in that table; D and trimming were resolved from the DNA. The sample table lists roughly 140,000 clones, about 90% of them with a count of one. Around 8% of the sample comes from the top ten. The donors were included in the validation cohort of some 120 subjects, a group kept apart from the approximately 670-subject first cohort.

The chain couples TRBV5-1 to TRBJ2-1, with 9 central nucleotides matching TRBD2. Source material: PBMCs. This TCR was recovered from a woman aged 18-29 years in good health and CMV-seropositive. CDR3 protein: CASSLVTSGDPKFF. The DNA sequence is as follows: TGCGCCAGCAGCTTGGTGACTAGCGGAGACCCCAAGTTCTTC.